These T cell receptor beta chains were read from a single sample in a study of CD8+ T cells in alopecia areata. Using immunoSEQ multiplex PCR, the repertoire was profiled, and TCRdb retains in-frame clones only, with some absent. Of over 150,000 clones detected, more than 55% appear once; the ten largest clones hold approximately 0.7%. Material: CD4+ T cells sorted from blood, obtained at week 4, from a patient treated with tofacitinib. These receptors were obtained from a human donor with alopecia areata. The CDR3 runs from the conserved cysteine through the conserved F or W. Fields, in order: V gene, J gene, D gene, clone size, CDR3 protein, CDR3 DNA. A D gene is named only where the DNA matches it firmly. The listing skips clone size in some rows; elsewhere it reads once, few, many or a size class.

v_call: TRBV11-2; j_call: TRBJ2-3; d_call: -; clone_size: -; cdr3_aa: CASSFSLGDTQYF; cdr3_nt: TGTGCCAGCAGCTTCTCGCTTGGAGATACGCAGTATTTT
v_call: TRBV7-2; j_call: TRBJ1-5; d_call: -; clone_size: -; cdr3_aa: CASRSSGTNQPQHF; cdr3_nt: TGTGCCAGCAGGTCTAGTGGGACCAATCAGCCCCAGCATTTT
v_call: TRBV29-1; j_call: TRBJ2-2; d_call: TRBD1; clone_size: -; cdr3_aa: CSVEPPLGDRDSTGELFF; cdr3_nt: TGCAGCGTTGAACCACCCCTGGGGGACAGGGACAGCACCGGGGAGCTGTTTTTT
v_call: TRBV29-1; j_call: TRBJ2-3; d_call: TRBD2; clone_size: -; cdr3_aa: CSVLPGTSGNTQYF; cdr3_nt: TGCAGCGTTCTCCCCGGGACTAGCGGGAATACGCAGTATTTT
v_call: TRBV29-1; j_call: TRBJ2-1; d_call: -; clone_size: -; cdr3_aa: CSVEPQLNEQFF; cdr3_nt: TGCAGCGTTGAACCTCAGCTCAATGAGCAGTTCTTC
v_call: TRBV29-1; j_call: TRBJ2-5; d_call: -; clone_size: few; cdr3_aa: CSVREGGRETQYF; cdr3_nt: TGCAGCGTACGGGAAGGAGGCCGGGAGACCCAGTACTTC
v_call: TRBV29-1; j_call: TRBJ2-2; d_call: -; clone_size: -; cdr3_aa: CSVASGTPTGELFF; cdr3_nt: TGCAGCGTTGCCAGCGGGACACCCACCGGGGAGCTGTTTTTT
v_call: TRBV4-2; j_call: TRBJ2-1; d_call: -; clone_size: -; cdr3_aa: CASSRGEGISEQFF; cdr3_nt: TGTGCCAGCAGCCGCGGTGAAGGGATTAGTGAGCAGTTCTTC
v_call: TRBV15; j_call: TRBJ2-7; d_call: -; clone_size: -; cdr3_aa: CATSIGRGFPSEQYF; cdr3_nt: TGTGCCACCAGCATAGGGAGAGGGTTCCCCTCCGAGCAGTACTTC
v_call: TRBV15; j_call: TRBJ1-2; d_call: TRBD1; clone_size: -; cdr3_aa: CATSPPLRGGAGYGYTF; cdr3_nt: TGTGCCACCAGCCCCCCTCTTCGAGGGGGCGCGGGCTATGGCTACACCTTC
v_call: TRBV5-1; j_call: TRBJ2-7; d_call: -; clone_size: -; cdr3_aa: CASSLAISPSTLYEQYF; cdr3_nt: TGCGCCAGCAGCTTGGCCATTTCGCCCTCCACCCTCTACGAGCAGTACTTC
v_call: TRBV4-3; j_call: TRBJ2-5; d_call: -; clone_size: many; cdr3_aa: CASSQDRRETQYF; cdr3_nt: TGCGCCAGCAGCCAAGATAGGAGGGAGACCCAGTACTTC
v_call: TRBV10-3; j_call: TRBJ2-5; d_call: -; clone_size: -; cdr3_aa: CAISEGGRETQYF; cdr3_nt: TGTGCCATCAGTGAGGGGGGCAGGGAGACCCAGTACTTC
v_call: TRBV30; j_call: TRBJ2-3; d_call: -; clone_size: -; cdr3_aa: CAWSVKGGRTDTQYF; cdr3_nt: TGTGCCTGGAGTGTAAAAGGCGGCCGCACAGATACGCAGTATTTT
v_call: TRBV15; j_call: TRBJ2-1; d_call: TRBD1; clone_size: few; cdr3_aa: CATSRGGTGGDEQFF; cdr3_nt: TGTGCCACCAGCAGAGGCGGGACAGGGGGCGATGAGCAGTTCTTC
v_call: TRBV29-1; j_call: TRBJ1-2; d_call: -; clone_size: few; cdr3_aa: CSVEGRDSDANYGYTF; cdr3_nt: TGCAGCGTTGAAGGCCGAGACAGCGATGCTAACTATGGCTACACCTTC
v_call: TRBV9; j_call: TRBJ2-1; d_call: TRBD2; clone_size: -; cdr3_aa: CASSVMGGNNEQFF; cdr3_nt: TGTGCCAGCAGCGTTATGGGAGGGAACAATGAGCAGTTCTTC
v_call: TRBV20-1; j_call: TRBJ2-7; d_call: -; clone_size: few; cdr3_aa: CSLTASYEQYF; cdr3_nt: TGCAGTCTGACAGCCTCCTACGAGCAGTACTTC
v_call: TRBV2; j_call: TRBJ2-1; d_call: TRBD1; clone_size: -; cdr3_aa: CASGRDRGVNEQFF; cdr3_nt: TGTGCCAGCGGGAGGGACAGGGGGGTAAATGAGCAGTTCTTC
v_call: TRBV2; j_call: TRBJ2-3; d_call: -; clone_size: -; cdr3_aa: CASRASVRADTQYF; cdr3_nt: TGTGCCAGCAGAGCTAGCGTCCGCGCGGATACGCAGTATTTT
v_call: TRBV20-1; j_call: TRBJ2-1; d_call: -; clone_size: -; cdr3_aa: CSAARYNEQFF; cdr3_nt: TGCAGTGCTGCGAGGTACAATGAGCAGTTCTTC
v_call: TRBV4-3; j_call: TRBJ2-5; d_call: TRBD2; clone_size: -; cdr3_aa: CASSQEGLAGETQYF; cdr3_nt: TGCGCCAGCAGCCAAGAGGGACTAGCGGGTGAGACCCAGTACTTC
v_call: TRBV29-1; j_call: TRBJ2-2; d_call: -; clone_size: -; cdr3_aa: CSVLGRAYGNTGELFF; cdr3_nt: TGCAGCGTCCTAGGTCGGGCCTACGGGAACACCGGGGAGCTGTTTTTT
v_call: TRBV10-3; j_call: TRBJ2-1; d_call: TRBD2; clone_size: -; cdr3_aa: CAIQGGNEQFF; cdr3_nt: TGTGCCATCCAGGGAGGGAATGAGCAGTTCTTC
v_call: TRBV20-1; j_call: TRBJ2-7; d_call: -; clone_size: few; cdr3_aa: CSTRPNYEQYF; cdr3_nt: TGCAGTACCCGTCCTAACTACGAGCAGTACTTC
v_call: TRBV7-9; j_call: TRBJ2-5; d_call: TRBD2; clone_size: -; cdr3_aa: CASSQLPPSGRLQETQYF; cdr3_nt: TGTGCCAGCAGCCAACTACCCCCCAGCGGGAGGCTCCAAGAGACCCAGTACTTC
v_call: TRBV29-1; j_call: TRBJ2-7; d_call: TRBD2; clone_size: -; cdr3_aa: CSVPGRSDEQYF; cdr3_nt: TGCAGCGTCCCCGGGAGGAGCGACGAGCAGTACTTC
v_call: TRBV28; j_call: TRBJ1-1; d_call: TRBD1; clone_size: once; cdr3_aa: CASTTGAARGTEAFF; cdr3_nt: TGTGCCAGCACAACAGGGGCGGCGCGGGGCACTGAAGCTTTCTTT
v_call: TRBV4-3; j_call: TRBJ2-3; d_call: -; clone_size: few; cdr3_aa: CASSQEVAVSTDTQYF; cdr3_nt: TGCGCCAGCAGCCAAGAGGTCGCGGTGAGCACAGATACGCAGTATTTT
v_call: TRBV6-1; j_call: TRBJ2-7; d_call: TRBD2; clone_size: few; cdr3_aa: CASSERGLAGVLFYEQYF; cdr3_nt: TGTGCCAGCAGTGAACGGGGACTAGCGGGAGTGCTGTTCTACGAGCAGTACTTC
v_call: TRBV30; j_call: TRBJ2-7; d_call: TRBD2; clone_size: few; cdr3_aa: CAWTKGTTYEQYF; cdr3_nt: TGTGCCTGGACCAAAGGGACTACCTACGAGCAGTACTTC
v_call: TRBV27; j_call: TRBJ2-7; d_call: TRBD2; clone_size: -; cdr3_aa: CASNRGTSGRAGSYEQYF; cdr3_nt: TGTGCCAGCAACAGGGGGACTAGCGGGAGGGCCGGGTCCTACGAGCAGTACTTC
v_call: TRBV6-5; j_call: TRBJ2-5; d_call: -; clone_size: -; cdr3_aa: CASSPGAALTQYF; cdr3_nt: TGTGCCAGCAGCCCCGGGGCCGCGTTGACCCAGTACTTC
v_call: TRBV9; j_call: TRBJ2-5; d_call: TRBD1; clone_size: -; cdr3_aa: CASSVTGTGARETQYF; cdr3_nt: TGTGCCAGCAGCGTGACCGGGACAGGGGCACGGGAGACCCAGTACTTC
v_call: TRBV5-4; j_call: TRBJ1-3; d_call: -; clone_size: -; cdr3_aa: CASSLAGGGSSGNTIYF; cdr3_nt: TGTGCCAGCAGCTTGGCGGGAGGAGGCTCCTCTGGAAACACCATATATTTT
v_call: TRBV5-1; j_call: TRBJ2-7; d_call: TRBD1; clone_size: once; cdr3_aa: CASSRIGTGGRYEQYF; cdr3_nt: TGCGCCAGCAGCCGTATTGGGACAGGGGGCAGGTACGAGCAGTACTTC
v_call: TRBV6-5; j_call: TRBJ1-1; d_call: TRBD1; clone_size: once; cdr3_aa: CASRDRRVSGAEAFF; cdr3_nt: TGTGCCAGCAGGGACAGGAGGGTATCTGGCGCTGAAGCTTTCTTT
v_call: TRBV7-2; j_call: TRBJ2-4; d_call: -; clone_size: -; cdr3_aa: CASSQSGTAKLAKNIQYF; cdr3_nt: TGTGCCAGCAGCCAATCCGGGACGGCGAAACTAGCCAAAAACATTCAGTACTTC
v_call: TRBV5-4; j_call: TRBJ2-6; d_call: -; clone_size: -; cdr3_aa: CASSTGHLSGANVLTF; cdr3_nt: TGTGCCAGCAGCACGGGACACCTCTCTGGGGCCAACGTCCTGACTTTC
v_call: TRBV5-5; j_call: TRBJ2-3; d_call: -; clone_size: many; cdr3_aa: CASSLLPGGVGDTQYF; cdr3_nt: TGTGCCAGCAGCCTCCTGCCTGGCGGGGTGGGAGATACGCAGTATTTT
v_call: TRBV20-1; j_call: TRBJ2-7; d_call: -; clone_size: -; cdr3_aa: CSAADGSGQYF; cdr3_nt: TGCAGTGCTGCGGACGGGTCGGGGCAGTACTTC
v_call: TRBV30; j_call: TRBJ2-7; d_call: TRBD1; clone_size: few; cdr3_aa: CAWGGTGGSYEQYF; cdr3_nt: TGTGCCTGGGGAGGGACAGGGGGCTCCTACGAGCAGTACTTC
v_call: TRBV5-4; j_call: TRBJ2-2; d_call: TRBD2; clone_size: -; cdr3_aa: CASMKEASGLTGELFF; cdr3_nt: TGTGCCAGCATGAAGGAGGCTAGCGGGCTTACCGGGGAGCTGTTTTTT
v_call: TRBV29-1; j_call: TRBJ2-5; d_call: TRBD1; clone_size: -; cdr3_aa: CSVDIPGQGVGTQYF; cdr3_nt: TGCAGCGTTGACATCCCGGGACAGGGTGTCGGGACCCAGTACTTC
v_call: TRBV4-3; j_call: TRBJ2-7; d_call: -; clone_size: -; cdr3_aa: CASSQSGGSSYEQYF; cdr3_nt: TGCGCCAGCAGCCAATCCGGCGGAAGCTCCTACGAGCAGTACTTC
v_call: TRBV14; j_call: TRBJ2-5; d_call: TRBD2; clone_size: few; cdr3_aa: CASSLRTSGRETQYF; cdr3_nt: TGTGCCAGCAGCCTACGGACTAGCGGGAGAGAGACCCAGTACTTC
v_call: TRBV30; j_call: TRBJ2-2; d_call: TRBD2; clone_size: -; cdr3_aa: CAWSVPAGWLTGELFF; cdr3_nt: TGTGCCTGGAGTGTACCAGCGGGATGGTTGACCGGGGAGCTGTTTTTT
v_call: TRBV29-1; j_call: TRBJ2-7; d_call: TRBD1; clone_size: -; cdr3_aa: CSVGQGEMYEQYF; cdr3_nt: TGCAGCGTCGGACAGGGGGAAATGTACGAGCAGTACTTC
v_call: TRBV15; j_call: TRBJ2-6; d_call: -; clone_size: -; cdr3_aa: CATTGTRSGANVLTF; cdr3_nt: TGTGCCACCACCGGGACCAGATCTGGGGCCAACGTCCTGACTTTC